What follows is one T cell receptor (beta chain) and its context. Which antigen it targets is not known. Compared with germline, one end of the junction differs, possibly owing to a read error. For repertoire sequencing, the TCR beta CDR3 regions were amplified from RNA transcripts. The first round of RT-PCR was done with HTBI primers and the Qiagen OneStep RT-PCR kit, and was followed by a second round of multiplex PCR, then size selection and purification. Sequencing of the libraries was carried out on an Illumina HiSeq2000 in paired-end mode with 100 bp reads. From the authors' description of their analysis: SOAPnuke was used to process the reads, throwing out any read that had adapters, had uncalled bases, had a mean Phred below 15, or lacked an exact constant-primer or identifier match. COPE v1.2.5 was used to merge high-quality paired reads. Unique nucleotide sequences were defined as clonotypes and aligned to IMGT TRB V, D and J references using MiTCR v1.1. Analysis was restricted to V-J combinations with a frequency above 0.0001, which covered 99% to 99.2% of repertoires. For each V-J combination, a TCR clonal expansion and chaos score was defined as F50 clonal expansion divided by the chaos observed in the TCRdist matrix. Welch's t-statistics and random forest were used to narrow the features down to 10 to 15 V-J combinations, which were then fed into a naive Bayes classifier. Thyroid-blood repertoire similarity was quantified with the Morisita-Horn index. TCRdb cleaned the public reads at Q25 with fastp, built clones with MiXCR and kept in-frame beta chains. Each CDR3 protein appears once, grouped with its most common genes and DNA. The V and J calls follow TCRdb's processing rather than the paper's. Present in this sample are about 240,000 distinct CDR3 sequences, 45% of which were seen just once. Clones ranked in the top ten supply approximately 51% of the sample.

This sample was included in a study of Graves' ophthalmopathy and Graves' hyperthyroidism (dated by TCRdb to the late 2010s). In the study overall: Peripheral blood was collected at initial diagnosis, before any treatment. A discovery set of 95 to 100 patients (more than 40 ophthalmopathy, 55 to 60 stable hyperthyroidism) was enrolled to explore V-J signatures distinguishing ophthalmopathy from hyperthyroidism. In total, 120 to 150 blood samples were TCR-sequenced: fewer than 50 ophthalmopathy, under 80 hyperthyroidism and some 17 hyperthyroidism-to-ophthalmopathy patients. Following sample collection, hyperthyroidism patients were given methimazole at a starting dose of 30 mg daily, and ophthalmopathy patients were given high-dose intravenous methylprednisolone. TCR beta repertoire signatures were used to distinguish Graves' ophthalmopathy from Graves' hyperthyroidism and to predict progression to ophthalmopathy. An independent validation cohort was composed of around 19 hyperthyroidism patients and around 16 patients who later progressed from hyperthyroidism to ophthalmopathy. In roughly 6 hyperthyroidism patients, T-cell repertoires of thyroid tissue and blood were compared. Summary of the overall study and its limitations: Ophthalmopathy was separated from stable hyperthyroidism by the 13-signature model with about 89% sensitivity and about 81% specificity in cross-validation and with 80%/75% in the test set. Most of the expanded thyroid clonotypes with a frequency above 0.001 were also detected in blood, and it was suggested that the thyroid immune response may be reflected by blood repertoires. In validation, the model predicted ophthalmopathy progression with over 60% sensitivity and 72% to 80% specificity; 12 predicted patients were CT-confirmed with GO in a median of approximately 6.5 months. Sample size was not predetermined statistically, and investigators were not blinded to group allocation.

Inclusive of the bounding cysteine and phenylalanine, the CDR3 is 13 residues long. The entry retains the CDR3 DNA only, 39 bases that are in frame from base 1. The germline V gene (reference sequence) sets CDR1 to DFQATT and CDR2 to SNEGSKA. The ophthalmopathy patients had moderately to severely active disease, with a Clinical Activity Score of 3 or higher, a NOSPECS grade of 4 or higher, and a disease duration of less than 3 months. Patients with other autoimmune diseases, uncontrolled infections, pregnancy or lactation were excluded from the study. Clinical symptoms, serum thyroxine, TRAb, thyroid ultrasound and orbital computed tomography formed the basis of the diagnosis. Using Ficoll-Paque density gradient centrifugation, PBMCs were isolated from 8.5 to 10 ml of fresh peripheral blood. Total RNA was extracted using Trizol reagent, and RNA quality was checked on an Agilent 2100 Bioanalyzer.

The chain is made from TRBV20-1 and TRBJ1-2; 11 central nucleotides agree with TRBD1. This TCR was recovered from an adult man with Graves' ophthalmopathy. The specimen was peripheral blood. This receptor has the CDR3 CGARTGGKNGYTF. Read as DNA, the sequence is TGCGGTGCCAGGACAGGGGGCAAGAATGGCTACACCTTC.